The 31 T cell receptor beta chains listed next were all sequenced from one sample in a study of cytomegalovirus exposure and HLA in healthy donors. Both 60 Vbeta primers and 13 Jbeta primers went into the PCR. The assay was immunoSEQ multiplex PCR, and TCRdb's table has in-frame clones only and misses some. The data show over 200,000 clones, more than 75% seen once. The source material was PBMCs. All receptors come from a human donor in good health.

The genes are TRBV2 and TRBJ1-1; no definite D call. Germline V CDR1 and CDR2: SNHLY, FYNNEI. There are 14 residues in the CDR3. V lost 4 bases, J lost 2 bases, and 11 bases lay in between. The CDR3 loop reads CASSVSGVNTEAFF. CDR3 DNA sequence: TGTGCCAGCAGTGTATCAGGCGTCAACACTGAAGCTTTCTTT.

The genes are TRBV9 and TRBJ2-5; D uncertain. Germline assignment: CDR1 SGDLS and CDR2 YYNGEE. There are 14 residues in the CDR3. V was clipped by 0 bases and J by 1 base, with 7 bases between them. The CDR3 DNA is TGTGCCAGCAGCGTAGCAATGTTCCAAGAGACCCAGTACTTC. This encodes CASSVAMFQETQYF.

The V and J genes are TRBV5-1 and TRBJ1-1, with D tentatively TRBD1 (6 bases). The V end lost 1 base, the J end lost 2 bases, and 9 bases lay between the germline ends. This CDR3 has 14 residues. Germline-derived CDR1 and CDR2 are SGHRS and YFSETQ. This CDR3 reads CASSLNRENTEAFF. In nucleotides, the CDR3 is TGCGCCAGCAGCTTGAACAGGGAAAACACTGAAGCTTTCTTT.

The genes are TRBV19 and TRBJ2-7; 8 nucleotides align to TRBD1. From germline, CDR1 is LNHDA and CDR2 SQIVND (reference sequence). The CDR3 runs 11 residues. V trimming: 9 bases; J trimming: 9 bases; junction bases outside the gene matches: 7. Here the CDR3 reads CASHGQGGQYF. The CDR3 region has the DNA TGTGCCAGCCATGGACAGGGTGGGCAGTACTTC.

This clone appeared a single time. This chain links TRBV5-1 with TRBJ2-1; 13 bases fit TRBD2. Germline CDR1 and CDR2: SGHRS and YFSETQ. The V gene end was trimmed by 6 bases and the J gene end by 1 base; junction bases not matched to a gene: 13. CDR3 size: 19 residues. CDR3 bases: TGCGCCAGCAAGACCGGGACTAGCGGGATTACCGAATCCTACAATGAGCAGTTCTTC. Protein: CASKTGTSGITESYNEQFF.

The chain joins TRBV15 to TRBJ2-1; 10 nucleotides line up with TRBD1. The CDR3 is 16 amino acids. Germline V lookup: CDR1 LNHNV, CDR2 YYDKDF (reference sequence). Losses at the gene ends were 6 bases for V and 5 bases for J; bases not matched to a gene: 10. CDR3: CATSSNPGQGNNEQFF. CDR3 DNA: TGTGCCACCAGTAGTAACCCGGGACAGGGGAACAATGAGCAGTTCTTC. Full variable domain (rest looked up from reference TRBV15 and TRBJ2-1): DAMVIQNPRYQVTQFGKPVTLSCSQTLNHNVMYWYQQKSSQAPKLLFHYYDKDFNNEADTPDNFQSRRPNTSFCFLDIRSPGLGDTAMYLCATSSNPGQGNNEQFFGPGTRLTVL.

The J gene is TRBJ2-1, the V gene TRBV29-1; D is perhaps TRBD1 (6 bases). The CDR3 sequence is 16 residues long. V was cut by 1 base and J by 1 base, with 14 bases left in between. CDR1 and CDR2 from the germline V gene are SQVTM and ANQGSEA. The CDR3 region has the DNA TGCAGCGTTGAAGTGGCACAACAGGGTTCCTACAATGAGCAGTTCTTC. It translates to CSVEVAQQGSYNEQFF.

The gene calls are TRBV2 and TRBJ1-4; tentative D call: TRBD1 (5 bases). V was clipped by 8 bases and J by 8 bases, with 21 bases between them. From germline, CDR1 is SNHLY and CDR2 FYNNEI. The CDR3 runs to 15 residues. Here the CDR3 DNA reads TGTGCCAGCTCCCCGAATGCTGGTGGGGGGGAAAAACTGTTTTTT. Its translation: CASSPNAGGGEKLFF.

The gene calls are TRBV18 and TRBJ2-1, with 7 bases identical to TRBD1. Germline CDR1 KGHSH, CDR2 LQKENI. V shed 3 bases and J 3 bases; nucleotides not matched to a gene: 8. This CDR3 is 16 amino acids long. In nucleotides, the CDR3 is TGTGCCAGCTCACCCCAGACAGGGACCAGCTACAATGAGCAGTTCTTC. Residues: CASSPQTGTSYNEQFF.

The V gene is TRBV19, the J gene TRBJ2-3, with D maybe TRBD2 (6 bases). Germline loops: CDR1 LNHDA, CDR2 SQIVND (reference sequence). The CDR3 contains 13 residues. The germline V and J ends were trimmed by 5 bases and 7 bases, with 13 bases remaining between them. CDR3 loop: CASSPGSKYTQYF. In DNA form, the CDR3 reads TGTGCCAGTAGTCCCGGGAGCAAGTATACGCAGTATTTT.

This clone was detected once. The chain is built from TRBV7-3 and TRBJ2-2, with 8 bases identical to TRBD1. The J segment lost 6 bases and the V segment lost 2 bases, leaving 8 bases of the junction unmatched. From germline, CDR1 is SGHTA and CDR2 FQGTGA. The CDR3 contains 16 residues. This CDR3 reads CASSLVGTGQAGELFF. CDR3 DNA sequence: TGTGCCAGCAGCTTAGTAGGGACAGGTCAAGCCGGGGAGCTGTTTTTT.

The rearrangement links TRBV23-1 to TRBJ1-2; 9 nucleotides agree with TRBD1. TRBV23-1 is flagged as an ORF with uncertain function. The V and J ends lost 0 bases and 4 bases, in that order; junction bases with no gene match: 15. CDR3 length: 19 amino acids. The CDR3 region is CASSQSVGFGDRAFYGYTF. The CDR3, as DNA: TGCGCCAGCAGTCAATCTGTAGGATTTGGGGACAGGGCCTTCTATGGCTACACCTTC.

This chain connects TRBV7-2 to TRBJ1-2; 7 positions match TRBD1. V gave up 4 bases and J gave up 0 bases; unmatched junction bases: 2. Germline V lookup: CDR1 SGHTA, CDR2 FQGNSA. This CDR3 has 14 residues. CDR3 in amino acids: CASSSQGSNYGYTF. The CDR3 nucleotides are TGTGCCAGCAGCTCACAGGGGTCTAACTATGGCTACACCTTC.

The chain carries TRBV15 and TRBJ2-3; 9 nucleotides align to TRBD2. This CDR3 spans 16 amino acids. The J segment lost 0 bases and the V segment lost 3 bases, leaving 4 bases of the junction unmatched. Germline values: CDR1 LNHNV, CDR2 YYDKDF (reference sequence). The CDR3 nucleotides are TGTGCCACCAGCAGGGGACTAGCCGTGAGCACAGATACGCAGTATTTT. The encoded protein is CATSRGLAVSTDTQYF.

This chain joins TRBV5-4 and TRBJ2-2, with TRBD1 as a possible D gene (6 bases). V was clipped by 4 bases and J by 7 bases, with 20 bases between them. Germline V gene sequence: CDR1 SGHNT, CDR2 YYREEE (reference sequence). The CDR3 is made up of 16 amino acids. In nucleotides, the CDR3 is TGTGCCAGCAGCATCCAGGGGACGCCCGGGCACGGGGAGCTGTTTTTT. Residues: CASSIQGTPGHGELFF.

The chain carries TRBV18 and TRBJ2-1; perhaps TRBD1 as D (6 bases). Trimming shortened V by 2 bases and J by 14 bases, and 10 bases separated the two germline ends. The CDR3 totals 11 residues. Germline V gives CDR1 KGHSH, CDR2 LQKENI. The CDR3 nucleotides are TGTGCCAGCTCACCAGGGGGCGAGGAGTTCTTC. Translation: CASSPGGEEFF.

The V and J genes are TRBV19 and TRBJ2-7; 8 bases agree with TRBD1. V lost 6 bases, J lost 4 bases, and 14 bases stayed unmatched. Per the germline V gene, CDR1 is LNHDA and CDR2 is SQIVND (reference sequence). The CDR3 length is 16 residues. CDR3: CASSTQGQETFYEQYF. The CDR3 coding sequence is TGTGCCAGTAGCACACAGGGACAGGAGACTTTTTACGAGCAGTACTTC. Using reference TRBV19 and TRBJ2-7 for the parts outside the CDR3, the full variable domain is DGGITQSPKYLFRKEGQNVTLSCEQNLNHDAMYWYRQDPGQGLRLIYYSQIVNDFQKGDIAEGYSVSREKKESFPLTVTSAQKNPTAFYLCASSTQGQETFYEQYFGPGTRLTVT.

The V call is TRBV7-9, the J call TRBJ2-1; D may be TRBD2 (6 bases). Germline assignment: CDR1 SEHNR and CDR2 FQNEAQ (reference sequence). The CDR3 is 16 residues long. Trimming left V 5 bases short and J 2 bases short, with 16 bases between. CDR3 region: CASSPPRGLTYNEQFF. The CDR3 coding sequence is TGTGCCAGCAGCCCGCCGCGCGGACTAACCTACAATGAGCAGTTCTTC. The full variable domain, with the rest looked up from reference TRBV7-9 and TRBJ2-1, is DTGVSQNPRHKITKRGQNVTFRCDPISEHNRLYWYRQTLGQGPEFLTYFQNEAQLEKSRLLSDRFSAERPKGSFSTLEIQRTEQGDSAMYLCASSPPRGLTYNEQFFGPGTRLTVL.

The J gene is TRBJ2-2, the V gene TRBV14; D is uncertain. This CDR3 is 13 amino acids long. The germline gives CDR1 SGHDN, CDR2 FVKESK. Trimming took off 4 bases at V and 6 bases at J, with 9 bases between the two ends. In nucleotides, the CDR3 is TGTGCCAGCAGCCCGAGAGCTCCCGGGGAGCTGTTTTTT. It yields the protein CASSPRAPGELFF.

The chain couples TRBV10-3 to TRBJ2-5; D unresolved. Trimming took 7 bases from V and 1 from J, leaving 19 bases between them. The germline gives CDR1 ENHRY, CDR2 SYGVKD. The CDR3 spans 16 residues. This CDR3 is CAITPSLQSPQETQYF. As DNA, the CDR3 is TGTGCCATCACCCCGTCTCTTCAGTCCCCCCAAGAGACCCAGTACTTC.

The chain carries TRBV7-2 and TRBJ1-2; 10 positions match TRBD1. The CDR3 sequence is 14 residues long. Germline CDR1 and CDR2: SGHTA and FQGNSA. V was pared by 5 bases and J by 5 bases, with 5 bases of the junction left unmatched. CDR3 sequence: CASSTRTGGYGYTF. CDR3 nucleotides: TGTGCCAGCAGCACAAGGACAGGGGGTTATGGCTACACCTTC.

This chain connects TRBV27 to TRBJ1-2, with D maybe TRBD1 (6 bases). The CDR3 runs 15 residues. V was trimmed by 3 bases and J by 7 bases, leaving 18 bases between them. CDR1 MNHEY and CDR2 SMNVEV come from the germline V gene (reference sequence). The chain's CDR3 is CASSFGGRFRLGYTF. Written as DNA, the CDR3 is TGTGCCAGCAGTTTCGGGGGGCGTTTCAGACTTGGCTACACCTTC.

V is TRBV30 and J is TRBJ2-7; the match to TRBD2 covers 11 bases. Germline V gene sequence: CDR1 GTSNPN, CDR2 SVGIG (reference sequence). The CDR3 is 13 residues long. Unmatched junction bases numbered 2, after V lost 4 bases and J lost 3 bases. This CDR3 reads CAWTSGRLYEQYF. The CDR3 nucleotides read TGTGCCTGGACTAGCGGGAGGCTCTACGAGCAGTACTTC.

V is TRBV2 and J is TRBJ1-1; the D gene is possibly TRBD1 (5 bases). V dropped 6 bases and J dropped 5 bases, with 13 bases sitting between them. There are 13 residues in the CDR3. Germline V gene sequence: CDR1 SNHLY, CDR2 FYNNEI. Here the CDR3 reads CASRTGGGTEAFF. CDR3 nucleotide sequence: TGTGCCAGCAGGACCGGGGGGGGTACTGAAGCTTTCTTT.

The chain uses TRBV4-2 and TRBJ2-1; the match to TRBD2 covers 10 bases. CDR1 LGHNA and CDR2 YNFKEQ come from the germline V gene. The CDR3 has 17 residues. The ends lost 0 bases at V and 5 bases at J; junction bases unmatched: 7. In nucleotides, the CDR3 is TGTGCCAGCAGCCAAGACGGCAGCGGGAGGGACAACAATGAGCAGTTCTTC. Its translation is CASSQDGSGRDNNEQFF.

V gene TRBV5-5 combines with J gene TRBJ1-4; D is undetermined. CDR1 and CDR2 (germline): SGHKS, YYEKEE (reference sequence). V lost 4 bases and J lost 2, with 9 bases in between. CDR3 size: 14 residues. CDR3 bases: TGTGCCAGCAGCCTGTGGCAGACTAATGAAAAACTGTTTTTT. Its protein is CASSLWQTNEKLFF. The whole variable domain, remainder taken from reference TRBV5-5 and TRBJ1-4, is DAGVTQSPTHLIKTRGQQVTLRCSPISGHKSVSWYQQVLGQGPQFIFQYYEKEERGRGNFPDRFSARQFPNYSSELNVNALLLGDSALYLCASSLWQTNEKLFFGSGTQLSVL.

This clone was recorded once. V usage is TRBV19 and J usage is TRBJ2-7, with D possibly matching TRBD2 (6 bases). The CDR3 is made up of 13 amino acids. Trimming shortened V by 3 bases and J by 6 bases, and 12 bases separated the two germline ends. Looked up from germline, CDR1 is LNHDA and CDR2 is SQIVND (reference sequence). The CDR3 sequence is CASSIRRLGEQYF. The DNA of the CDR3 is TGTGCCAGTAGTATTCGACGACTAGGCGAGCAGTACTTC.

V is TRBV5-1 and J is TRBJ2-7, with D perhaps TRBD1 (7 bases). The germline gives CDR1 SGHRS, CDR2 YFSETQ. This CDR3 is 15 amino acids long. Trimming shortened V by 5 bases and J by 0 bases, and 15 bases separated the two germline ends. The CDR3 nucleotides are TGCGCCAGCAGGGCGGGACAGACCACCTCCTACGAGCAGTACTTC. Its translation is CASRAGQTTSYEQYF.

The rearrangement uses TRBV12-5 and TRBJ2-5, with 9 bases fitting TRBD2. The CDR3 is made up of 18 amino acids. From germline, CDR1 is LGHNT and CDR2 FRNRAP. With 11 bases clipped from V and 0 bases from J, the junction kept 19 bases outside the gene matches. The chain's CDR3 is CASGTRLAEKPYQETQYF. CDR3 nucleotides: TGTGCTTCGGGAACCAGACTAGCGGAGAAACCGTACCAAGAGACCCAGTACTTC.

In this sample, this clone turned up once. The rearrangement joins TRBV7-2 to TRBJ1-2; 10 bases agree with TRBD1. CDR1 SGHTA and CDR2 FQGNSA come from the germline V gene. The CDR3 is 14 amino acids. The V segment lost 3 bases and the J segment 2 bases; nucleotides outside the gene matches: 0. The CDR3 is CASSLGQGNYGYTF. The CDR3 DNA reads as TGTGCCAGCAGCTTGGGACAGGGGAACTATGGCTACACCTTC.

The chain recombines TRBV19 with TRBJ1-2, with 7 bases lining up with TRBD1. After removal of 5 bases from V and 7 bases from J, the junction contained 16 bases not matched to a gene. The CDR3 length is 16 residues. CDR1 and CDR2 from the germline V gene are LNHDA and SQIVND (reference sequence). The CDR3 sequence: CASSPDRWGPGGGYTF. The CDR3 DNA follows: TGTGCCAGTAGTCCTGACCGGTGGGGCCCAGGGGGTGGCTACACCTTC.